This T cell receptor beta chain came from a study of control samples from healthy donors and cancer patients. Trimming shortened V by 6 bases and J by 5 bases, and 14 bases separated the two germline ends. Germline V gives CDR1 SNHLY, CDR2 FYNNEI. The CDR3 loop spans 15 amino acids. This clone has only one observation. Using immunoSEQ multiplex PCR, the repertoire was profiled, and TCRdb retains in-frame clones only, with some absent. The repertoire holds around 130,000 clones, with over 75% as singletons. V usage is TRBV2 and J usage is TRBJ1-6, with D possibly being TRBD1 (6 bases). The sequence derives from a man aged 50 to 59 in good health. The source material was blood. The CDR3 bases are TGTGCCAGCAGGAAAGGGGGGGGAAATAATTCACCCCTCCACTTT. It specifies CASRKGGGNNSPLHF.